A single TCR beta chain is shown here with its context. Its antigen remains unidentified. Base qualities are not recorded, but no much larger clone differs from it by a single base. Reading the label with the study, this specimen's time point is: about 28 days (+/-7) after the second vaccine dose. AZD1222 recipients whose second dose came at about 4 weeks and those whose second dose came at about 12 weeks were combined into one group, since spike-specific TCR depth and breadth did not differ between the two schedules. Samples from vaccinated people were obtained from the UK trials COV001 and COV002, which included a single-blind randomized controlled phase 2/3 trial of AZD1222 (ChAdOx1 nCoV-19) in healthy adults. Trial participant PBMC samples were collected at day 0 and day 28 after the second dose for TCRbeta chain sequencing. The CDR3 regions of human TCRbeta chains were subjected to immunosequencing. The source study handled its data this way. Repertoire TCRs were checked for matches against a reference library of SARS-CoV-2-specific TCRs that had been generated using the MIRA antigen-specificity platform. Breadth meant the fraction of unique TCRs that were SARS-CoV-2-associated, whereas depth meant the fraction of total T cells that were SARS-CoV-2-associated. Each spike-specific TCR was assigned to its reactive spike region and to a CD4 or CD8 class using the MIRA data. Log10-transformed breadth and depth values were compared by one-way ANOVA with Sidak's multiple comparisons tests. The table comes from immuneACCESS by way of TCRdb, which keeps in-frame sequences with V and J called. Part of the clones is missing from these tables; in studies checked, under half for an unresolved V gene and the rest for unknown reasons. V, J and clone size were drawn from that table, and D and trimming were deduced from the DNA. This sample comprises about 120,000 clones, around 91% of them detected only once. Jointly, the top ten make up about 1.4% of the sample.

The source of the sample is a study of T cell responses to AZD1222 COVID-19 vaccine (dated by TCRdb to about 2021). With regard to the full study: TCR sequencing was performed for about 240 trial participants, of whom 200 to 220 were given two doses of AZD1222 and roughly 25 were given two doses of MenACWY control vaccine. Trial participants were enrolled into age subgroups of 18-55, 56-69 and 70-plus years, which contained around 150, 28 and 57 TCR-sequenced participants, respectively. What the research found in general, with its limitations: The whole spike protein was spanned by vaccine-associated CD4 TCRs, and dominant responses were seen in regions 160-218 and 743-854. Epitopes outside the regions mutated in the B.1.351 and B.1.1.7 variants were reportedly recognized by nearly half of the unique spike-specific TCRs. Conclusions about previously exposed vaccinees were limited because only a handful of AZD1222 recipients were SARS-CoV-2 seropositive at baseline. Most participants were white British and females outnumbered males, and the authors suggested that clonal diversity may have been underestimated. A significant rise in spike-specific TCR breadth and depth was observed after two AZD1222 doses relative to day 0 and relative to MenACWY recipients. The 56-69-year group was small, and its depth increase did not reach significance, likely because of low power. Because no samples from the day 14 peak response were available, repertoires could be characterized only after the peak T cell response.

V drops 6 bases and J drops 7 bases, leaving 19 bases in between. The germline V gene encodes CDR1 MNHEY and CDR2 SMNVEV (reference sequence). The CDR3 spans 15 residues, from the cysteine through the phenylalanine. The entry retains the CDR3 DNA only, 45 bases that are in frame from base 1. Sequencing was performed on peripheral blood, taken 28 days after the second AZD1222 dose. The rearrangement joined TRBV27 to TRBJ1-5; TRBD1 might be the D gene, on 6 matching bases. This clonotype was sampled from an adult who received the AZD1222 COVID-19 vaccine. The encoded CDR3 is CASRPIQGFGQPQHF. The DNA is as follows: TGTGCCAGCAGACCGATACAGGGTTTTGGGCAGCCCCAGCATTTT.